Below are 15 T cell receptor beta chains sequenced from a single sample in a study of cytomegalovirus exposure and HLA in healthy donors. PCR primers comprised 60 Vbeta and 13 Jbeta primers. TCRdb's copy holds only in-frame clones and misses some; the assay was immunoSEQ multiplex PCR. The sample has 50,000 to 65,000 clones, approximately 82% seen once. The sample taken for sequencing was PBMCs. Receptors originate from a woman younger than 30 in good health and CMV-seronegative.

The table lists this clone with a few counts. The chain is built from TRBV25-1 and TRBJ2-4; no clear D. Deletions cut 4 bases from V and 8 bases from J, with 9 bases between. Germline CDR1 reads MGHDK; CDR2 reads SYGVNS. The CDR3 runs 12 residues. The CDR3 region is CASSGSQYIQYF. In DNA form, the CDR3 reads TGTGCCAGCAGTGGCTCACAATACATTCAGTACTTC. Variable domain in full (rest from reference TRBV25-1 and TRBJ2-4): EADIYQTPRYLVIGTGKKITLECSQTMGHDKMYWYQQDPGMELHLIHYSYGVNSTEKGDLSSESTVSRIRTEHFPLTLESARPSHTSQYLCASSGSQYIQYFGAGTRLSVL.

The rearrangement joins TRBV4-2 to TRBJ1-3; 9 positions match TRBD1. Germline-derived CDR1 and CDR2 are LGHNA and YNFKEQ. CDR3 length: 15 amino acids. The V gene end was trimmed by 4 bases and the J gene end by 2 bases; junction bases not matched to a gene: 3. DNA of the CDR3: TGTGCCAGCAGCCCCAGACAGGGGGCTGGAAACACCATATATTTT. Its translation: CASSPRQGAGNTIYF.

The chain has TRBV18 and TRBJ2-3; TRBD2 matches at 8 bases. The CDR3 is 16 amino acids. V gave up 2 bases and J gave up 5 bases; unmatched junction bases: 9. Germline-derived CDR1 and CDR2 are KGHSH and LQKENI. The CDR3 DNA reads TGTGCCAGCTCACCATTCGGGCGGGAGGCAAGAGATACGCAGTATTTT. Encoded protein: CASSPFGREARDTQYF.

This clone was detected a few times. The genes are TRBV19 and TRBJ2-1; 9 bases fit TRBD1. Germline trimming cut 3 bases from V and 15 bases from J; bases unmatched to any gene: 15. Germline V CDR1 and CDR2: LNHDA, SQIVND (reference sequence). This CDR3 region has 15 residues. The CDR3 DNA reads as TGTGCCAGTAGTATCGGAGGGACAGGGTCAATGAGGTCGTTCTTC. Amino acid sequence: CASSIGGTGSMRSFF.

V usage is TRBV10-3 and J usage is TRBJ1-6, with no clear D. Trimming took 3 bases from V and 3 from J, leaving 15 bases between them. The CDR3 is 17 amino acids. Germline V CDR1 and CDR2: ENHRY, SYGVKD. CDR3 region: CAISERGRVFYNSPLHF. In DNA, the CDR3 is TGTGCCATCAGTGAACGGGGTAGGGTTTTCTATAATTCACCCCTCCACTTT.

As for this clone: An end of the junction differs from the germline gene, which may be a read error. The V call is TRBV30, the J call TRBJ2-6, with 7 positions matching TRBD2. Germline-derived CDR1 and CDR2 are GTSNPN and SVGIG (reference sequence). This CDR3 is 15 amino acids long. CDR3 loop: CAWSSGRSGANGLTF. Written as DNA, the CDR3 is TGTGCCTGGAGTTCCGGGAGGTCTGGGGCCAACGGCCTGACTTTC. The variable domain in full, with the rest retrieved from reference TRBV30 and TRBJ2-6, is SQTIHQWPATLVQPVGSPLSLECTVEGTSNPNLYWYRQAAGRGLQLLFYSVGIGQISSEVPQNLSASRPQDRQFILSSKKLLLSDSGFYLCAWSSGRSGANGLTFGAGSRLTVL.

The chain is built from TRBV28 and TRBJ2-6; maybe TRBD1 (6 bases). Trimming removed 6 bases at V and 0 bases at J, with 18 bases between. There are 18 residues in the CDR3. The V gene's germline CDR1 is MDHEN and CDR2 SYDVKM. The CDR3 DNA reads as TGTGCCAGCAGCTCAATTGGACAGCCCTACTCTGGGGCCAACGTCCTGACTTTC. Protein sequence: CASSSIGQPYSGANVLTF.

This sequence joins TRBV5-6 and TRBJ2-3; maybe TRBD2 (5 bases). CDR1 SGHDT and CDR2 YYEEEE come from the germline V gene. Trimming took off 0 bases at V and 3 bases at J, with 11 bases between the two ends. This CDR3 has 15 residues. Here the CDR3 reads CASSLVGGGTDTQYF. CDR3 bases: TGTGCCAGCAGCTTGGTGGGCGGCGGGACAGATACGCAGTATTTT.

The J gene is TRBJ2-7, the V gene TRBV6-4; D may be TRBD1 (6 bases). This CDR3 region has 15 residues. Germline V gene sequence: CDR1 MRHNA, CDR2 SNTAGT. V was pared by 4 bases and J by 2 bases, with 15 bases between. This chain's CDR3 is CASSGERDIAYEQYF. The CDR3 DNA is TGTGCCAGCAGTGGGGAAAGGGACATAGCCTACGAGCAGTACTTC.

The CDR3 region is CASSGTSGSTDTQYF. In nucleotides, the CDR3 is TGCGCCAGCAGCGGCACTAGCGGGAGTACAGATACGCAGTATTTT. The rearrangement links TRBV5-1 to TRBJ2-3, with TRBD2 matching 11 bases. V trimming: 4 bases; J trimming: 3 bases; junction bases outside the gene matches: 4. Looked up from germline, CDR1 is SGHRS and CDR2 is YFSETQ. The CDR3 runs 15 residues.

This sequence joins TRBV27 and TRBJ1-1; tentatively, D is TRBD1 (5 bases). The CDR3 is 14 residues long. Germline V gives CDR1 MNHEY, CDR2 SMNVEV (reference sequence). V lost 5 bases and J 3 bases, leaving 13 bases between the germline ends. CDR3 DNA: TGTGCCAGCAGTAGGCGACAGTGGGACACTGAAGCTTTCTTT. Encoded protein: CASSRRQWDTEAFF.

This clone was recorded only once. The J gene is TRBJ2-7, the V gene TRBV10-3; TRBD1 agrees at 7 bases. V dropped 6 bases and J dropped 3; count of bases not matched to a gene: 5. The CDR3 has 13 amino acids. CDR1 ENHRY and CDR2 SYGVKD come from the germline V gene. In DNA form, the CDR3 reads TGTGCCATCAGGGAGGACAGGATCTACGAGCAGTACTTC. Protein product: CAIREDRIYEQYF.

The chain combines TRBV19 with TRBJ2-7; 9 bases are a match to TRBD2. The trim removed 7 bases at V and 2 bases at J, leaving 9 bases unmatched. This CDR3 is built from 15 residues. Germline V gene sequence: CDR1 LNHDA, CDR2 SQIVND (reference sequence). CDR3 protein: CASKGVAGATYEQYF. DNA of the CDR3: TGTGCCAGTAAGGGGGTAGCGGGAGCAACCTACGAGCAGTACTTC.

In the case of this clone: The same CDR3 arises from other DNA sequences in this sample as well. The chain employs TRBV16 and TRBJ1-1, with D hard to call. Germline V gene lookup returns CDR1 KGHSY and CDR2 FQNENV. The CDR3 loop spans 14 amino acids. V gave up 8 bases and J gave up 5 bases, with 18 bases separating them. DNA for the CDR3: TGTGCCAGCTCTTCACCTATTTTGATTACTGAAGCTTTCTTT. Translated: CASSSPILITEAFF.

The DNA of the CDR3 is TGTGCCAGCAGCCTAGCGGACGGGGGGCAGTACTTC. Encoded protein: CASSLADGGQYF. The genes are TRBV11-2 and TRBJ2-7, with TRBD2 matching 7 bases. The CDR3 covers 12 residues. Trimming took 5 bases from V and 9 from J; bases not matched to a gene: 7. Germline values: CDR1 SGHAT, CDR2 FQNNGV.